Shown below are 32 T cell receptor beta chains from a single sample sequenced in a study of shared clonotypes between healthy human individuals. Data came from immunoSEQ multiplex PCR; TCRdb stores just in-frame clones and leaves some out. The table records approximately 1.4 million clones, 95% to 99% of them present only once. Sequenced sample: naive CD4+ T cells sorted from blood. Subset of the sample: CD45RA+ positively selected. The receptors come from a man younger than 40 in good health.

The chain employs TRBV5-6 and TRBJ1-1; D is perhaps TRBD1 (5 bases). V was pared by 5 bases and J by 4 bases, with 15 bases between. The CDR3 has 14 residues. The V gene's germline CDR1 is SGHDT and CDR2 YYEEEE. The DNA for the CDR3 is TGTGCCAGCAGGCCTACCCCCGGGGGCACTGAAGCTTTCTTT. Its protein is CASRPTPGGTEAFF.

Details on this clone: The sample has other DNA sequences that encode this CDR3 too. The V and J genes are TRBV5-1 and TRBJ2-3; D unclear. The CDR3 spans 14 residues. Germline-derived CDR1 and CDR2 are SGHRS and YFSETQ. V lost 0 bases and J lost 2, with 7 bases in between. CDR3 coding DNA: TGCGCCAGCAGCTTGGCTGGCACCACAGATACGCAGTATTTT. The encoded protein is CASSLAGTTDTQYF.

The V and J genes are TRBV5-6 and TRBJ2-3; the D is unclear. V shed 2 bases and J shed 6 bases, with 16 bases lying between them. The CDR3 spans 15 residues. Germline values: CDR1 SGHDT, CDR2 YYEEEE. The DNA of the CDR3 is TGTGCCAGCAGCTTAAGATTTGGCCCTCACGATACGCAGTATTTT. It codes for CASSLRFGPHDTQYF.

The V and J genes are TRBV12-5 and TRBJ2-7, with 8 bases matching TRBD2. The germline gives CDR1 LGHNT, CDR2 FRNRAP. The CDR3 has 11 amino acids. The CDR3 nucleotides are TGTCTCAGCGGGAGTTTCTACGAGCAGTACTTC. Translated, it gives CLSGSFYEQYF. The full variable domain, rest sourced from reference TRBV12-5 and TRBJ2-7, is DARVTQTPRHKVTEMGQEVTMRCQPILGHNTVFWYRQTMMQGLELLAYFRNRAPLDDSGMPKDRFSAEMPDATLATLKIQPSEPRDSAVYFCLSGSFYEQYFGPGTRLTVT.

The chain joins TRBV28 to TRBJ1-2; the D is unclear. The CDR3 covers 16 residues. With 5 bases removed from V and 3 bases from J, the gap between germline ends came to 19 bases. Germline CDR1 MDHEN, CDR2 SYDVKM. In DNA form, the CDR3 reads TGTGCCAGCAGTCTGGGAGGGCAACCAAACTACTATGGCTACACCTTC. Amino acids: CASSLGGQPNYYGYTF.

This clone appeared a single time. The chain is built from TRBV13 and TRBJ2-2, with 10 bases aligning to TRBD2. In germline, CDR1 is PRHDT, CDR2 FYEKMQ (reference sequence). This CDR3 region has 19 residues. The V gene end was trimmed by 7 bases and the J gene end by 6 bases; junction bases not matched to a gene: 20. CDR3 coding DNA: TGTGCCAGCAACGGGAAGGGTTGGGCTAGCGGGAGAAGTGCCGGGGAGCTGTTTTTT. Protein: CASNGKGWASGRSAGELFF.

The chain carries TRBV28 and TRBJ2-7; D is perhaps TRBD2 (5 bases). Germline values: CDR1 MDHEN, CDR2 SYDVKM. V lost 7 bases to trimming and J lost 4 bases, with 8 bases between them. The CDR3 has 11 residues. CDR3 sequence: CASKGGYEQYF. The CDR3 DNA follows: TGTGCCAGCAAAGGCGGGTACGAGCAGTACTTC.

The CDR3 loop reads CAIRPPGENYEQYF. As DNA, the CDR3 is TGTGCCATCCGCCCCCCAGGGGAGAACTACGAGCAGTACTTC. This rearrangement joins TRBV6-1 to TRBJ2-7, with D perhaps TRBD1 (6 bases). Trimming shortened V by 10 bases and J by 3 bases, and 19 bases separated the two germline ends. The CDR3 is 14 residues long. Germline V gene data show CDR1 as MNHNS and CDR2 as SASEGT.

The CDR3 DNA is TGTGCCAGCAGCTCCTTCCAGGGGGCCTACGAGCAGTACTTC. It is translated as CASSSFQGAYEQYF. This chain connects TRBV5-5 to TRBJ2-7, with 7 positions matching TRBD1. This CDR3 is built from 14 residues. V was clipped by 3 bases and J by 2 bases; unmatched bases: 5. Germline V CDR1 and CDR2: SGHKS, YYEKEE (reference sequence).

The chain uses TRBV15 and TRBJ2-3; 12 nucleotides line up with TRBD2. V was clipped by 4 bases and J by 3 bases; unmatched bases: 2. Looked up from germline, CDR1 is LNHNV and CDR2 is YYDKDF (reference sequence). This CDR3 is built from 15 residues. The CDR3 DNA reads TGTGCCACCAGCAAACTAGCGGGAGGAACAGATACGCAGTATTTT. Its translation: CATSKLAGGTDTQYF.

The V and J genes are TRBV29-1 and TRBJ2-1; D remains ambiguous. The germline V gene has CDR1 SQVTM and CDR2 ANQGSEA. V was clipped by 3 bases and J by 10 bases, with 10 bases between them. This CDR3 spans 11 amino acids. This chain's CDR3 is CSVDPPAEQFF. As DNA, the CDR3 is TGCAGCGTTGATCCCCCGGCGGAGCAGTTCTTC.

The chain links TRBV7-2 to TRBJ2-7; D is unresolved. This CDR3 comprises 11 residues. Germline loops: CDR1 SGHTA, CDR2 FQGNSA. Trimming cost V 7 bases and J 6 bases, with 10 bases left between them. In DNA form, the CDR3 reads TGTGCCAGCAACTGGATGGGCGAGCAGTACTTC. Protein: CASNWMGEQYF.

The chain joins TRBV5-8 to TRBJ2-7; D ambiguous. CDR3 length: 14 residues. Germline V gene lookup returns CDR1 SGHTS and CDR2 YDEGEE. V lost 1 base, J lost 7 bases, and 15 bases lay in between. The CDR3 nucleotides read TGTGCCAGCAGCTTGTGGCAGGCGACGAGGGAGCAGTACTTC. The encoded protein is CASSLWQATREQYF.

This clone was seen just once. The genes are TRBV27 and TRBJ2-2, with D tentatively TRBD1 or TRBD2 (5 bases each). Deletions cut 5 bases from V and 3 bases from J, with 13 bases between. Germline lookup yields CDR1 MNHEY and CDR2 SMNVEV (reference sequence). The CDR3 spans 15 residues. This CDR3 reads CASSTRDGYTGELFF. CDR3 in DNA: TGTGCCAGCAGTACCCGGGACGGATACACCGGGGAGCTGTTTTTT.

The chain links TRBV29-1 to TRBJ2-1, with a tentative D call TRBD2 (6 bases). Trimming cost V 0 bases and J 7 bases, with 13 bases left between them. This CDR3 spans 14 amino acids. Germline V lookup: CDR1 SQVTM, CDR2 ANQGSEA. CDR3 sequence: CSVEDRRGKNEQFF. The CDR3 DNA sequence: TGCAGCGTTGAAGATCGGCGCGGGAAGAATGAGCAGTTCTTC.

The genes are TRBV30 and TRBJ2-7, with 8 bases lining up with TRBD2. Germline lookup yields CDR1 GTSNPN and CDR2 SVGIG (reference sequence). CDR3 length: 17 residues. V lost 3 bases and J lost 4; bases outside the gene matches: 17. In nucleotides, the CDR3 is TGTGCCTGGAGCGGTTCCCCAGTAGCGGGAAAAAGATACGAGCAGTACTTC. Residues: CAWSGSPVAGKRYEQYF.

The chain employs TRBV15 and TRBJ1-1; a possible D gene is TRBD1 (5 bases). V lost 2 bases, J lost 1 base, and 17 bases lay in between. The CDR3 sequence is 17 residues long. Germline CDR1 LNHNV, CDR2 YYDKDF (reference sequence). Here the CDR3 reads CATSRSNPGTANTEAFF. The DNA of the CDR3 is TGTGCCACCAGCAGATCCAACCCCGGGACGGCGAACACTGAAGCTTTCTTT.

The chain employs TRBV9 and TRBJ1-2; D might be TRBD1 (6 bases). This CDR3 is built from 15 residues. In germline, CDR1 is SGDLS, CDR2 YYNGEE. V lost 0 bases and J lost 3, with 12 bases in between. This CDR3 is CASSVAWTADYGYTF. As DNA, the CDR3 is TGTGCCAGCAGCGTAGCTTGGACAGCGGACTATGGCTACACCTTC.

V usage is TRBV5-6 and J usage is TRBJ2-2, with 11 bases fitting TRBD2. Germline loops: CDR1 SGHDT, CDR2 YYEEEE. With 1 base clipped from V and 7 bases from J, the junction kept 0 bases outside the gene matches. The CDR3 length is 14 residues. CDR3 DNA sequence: TGTGCCAGCAGCTTGACTAGCGGGAGCGGGGAGCTGTTTTTT. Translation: CASSLTSGSGELFF.

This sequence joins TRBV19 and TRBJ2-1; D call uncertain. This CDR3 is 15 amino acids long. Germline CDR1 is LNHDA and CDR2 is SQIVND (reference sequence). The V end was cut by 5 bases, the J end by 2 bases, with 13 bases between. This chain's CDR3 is CASSAVALPYNEQFF. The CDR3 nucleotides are TGTGCCAGTAGTGCGGTAGCCCTTCCCTACAATGAGCAGTTCTTC.

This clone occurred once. DNA of the CDR3: TGTGCCAGCAGTTTCTTGTCAGATACGCAGTATTTT. Its translation: CASSFLSDTQYF. V gene TRBV27 combines with J gene TRBJ2-3; D unclear. V lost 3 bases and J lost 4, with 5 bases in between. The length of the CDR3 is 12 residues. Germline-derived CDR1 and CDR2 are MNHEY and SMNVEV (reference sequence).

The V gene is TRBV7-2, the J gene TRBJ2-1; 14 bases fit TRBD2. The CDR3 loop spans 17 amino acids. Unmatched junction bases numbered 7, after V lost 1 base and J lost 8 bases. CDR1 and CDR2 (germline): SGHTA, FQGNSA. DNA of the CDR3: TGTGCCAGCAGCTTAGTAGGTGGACTAGCGGGAGGCGATGAGCAGTTCTTC. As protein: CASSLVGGLAGGDEQFF.

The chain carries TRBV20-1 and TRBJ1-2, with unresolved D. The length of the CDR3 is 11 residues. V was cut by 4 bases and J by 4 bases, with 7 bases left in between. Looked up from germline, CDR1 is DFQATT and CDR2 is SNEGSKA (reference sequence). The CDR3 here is CSATGGYGYTF. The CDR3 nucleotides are TGCAGTGCTACAGGTGGCTATGGCTACACCTTC.

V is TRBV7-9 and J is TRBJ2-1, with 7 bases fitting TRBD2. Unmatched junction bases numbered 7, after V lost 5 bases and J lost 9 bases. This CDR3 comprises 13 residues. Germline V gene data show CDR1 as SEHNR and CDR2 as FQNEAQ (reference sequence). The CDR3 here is CASSILSGTEQFF. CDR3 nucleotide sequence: TGTGCCAGCAGCATTCTCAGCGGGACTGAGCAGTTCTTC.

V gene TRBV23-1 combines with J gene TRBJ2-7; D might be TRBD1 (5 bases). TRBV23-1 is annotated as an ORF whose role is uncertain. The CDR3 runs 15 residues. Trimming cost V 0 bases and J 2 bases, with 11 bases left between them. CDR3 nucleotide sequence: TGCGCCAGCAGTCAATCAGGCAGGGCACCCTACGAGCAGTACTTC. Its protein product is CASSQSGRAPYEQYF.

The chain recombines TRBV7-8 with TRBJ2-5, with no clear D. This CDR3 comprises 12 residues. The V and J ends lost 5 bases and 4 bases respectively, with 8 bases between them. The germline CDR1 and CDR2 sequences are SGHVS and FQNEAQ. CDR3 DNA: TGTGCCAGCAGCAGACCGGGAGAGACCCAGTACTTC. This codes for CASSRPGETQYF. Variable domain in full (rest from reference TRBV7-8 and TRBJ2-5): GAGVSQSPRYKVAKRGQDVALRCDPISGHVSLFWYQQALGQGPEFLTYFQNEAQLDKSGLPSDRFFAERPEGSVSTLKIQRTQQEDSAVYLCASSRPGETQYFGPGTRLLVL.

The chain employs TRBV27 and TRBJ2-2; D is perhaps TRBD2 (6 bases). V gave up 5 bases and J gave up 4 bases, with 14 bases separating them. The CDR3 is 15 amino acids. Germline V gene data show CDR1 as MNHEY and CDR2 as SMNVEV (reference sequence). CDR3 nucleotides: TGTGCCAGCAGTGGGGGGAGACTCCGCACCGGGGAGCTGTTTTTT. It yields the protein CASSGGRLRTGELFF.

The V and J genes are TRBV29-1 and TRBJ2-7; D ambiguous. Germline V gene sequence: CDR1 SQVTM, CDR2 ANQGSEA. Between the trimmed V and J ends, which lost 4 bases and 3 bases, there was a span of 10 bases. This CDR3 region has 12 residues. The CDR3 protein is CSVGQVDYEQYF. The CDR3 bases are TGCAGCGTTGGGCAGGTGGACTACGAGCAGTACTTC.

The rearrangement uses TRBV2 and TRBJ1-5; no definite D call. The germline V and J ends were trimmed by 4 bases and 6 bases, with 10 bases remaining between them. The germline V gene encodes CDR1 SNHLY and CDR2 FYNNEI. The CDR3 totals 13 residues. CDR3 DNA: TGTGCCAGCAGTGTTGTCGAGGGTCAGCCCCAGCATTTT. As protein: CASSVVEGQPQHF.

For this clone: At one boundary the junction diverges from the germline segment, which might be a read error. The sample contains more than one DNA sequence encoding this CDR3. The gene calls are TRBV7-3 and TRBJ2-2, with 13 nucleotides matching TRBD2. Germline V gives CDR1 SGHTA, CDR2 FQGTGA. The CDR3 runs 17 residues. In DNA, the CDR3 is TGTGCCAGCAGCACTGGACTAGCGGGAGTTCCCACCCGGGAGCTGTTTTTT. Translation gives CASSTGLAGVPTRELFF. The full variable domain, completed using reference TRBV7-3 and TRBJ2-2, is GAGVSQTPSNKVTEKGKYVELRCDPISGHTALYWYRQSLGQGPEFLIYFQGTGAADDSGLPNDRFFAVRPEGSVSTLKIQRTERGDSAVYLCASSTGLAGVPTRELFFGEGSRLTVL.

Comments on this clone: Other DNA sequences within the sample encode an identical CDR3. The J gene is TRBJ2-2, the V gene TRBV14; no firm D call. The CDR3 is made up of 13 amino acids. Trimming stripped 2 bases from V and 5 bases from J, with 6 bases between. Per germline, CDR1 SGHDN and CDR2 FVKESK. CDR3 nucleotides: TGTGCCAGCAGCCAACGGGTAACCGGGGAGCTGTTTTTT. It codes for CASSQRVTGELFF.

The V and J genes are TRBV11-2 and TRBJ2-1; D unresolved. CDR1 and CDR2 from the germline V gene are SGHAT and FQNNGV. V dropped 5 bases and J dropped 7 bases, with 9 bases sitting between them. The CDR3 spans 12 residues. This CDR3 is CASSPARNEQFF. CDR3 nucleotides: TGTGCCAGCAGCCCCGCGAGAAATGAGCAGTTCTTC.